What follows describes a single TCR beta chain. The specificity of this receptor is unknown. No clone much larger than this one lies a single base away; base qualities are absent. For sequencing of the TCRbeta CDR3 region, genomic DNA was extracted from the sorted cells. The immunoSEQ Assay was used to sequence the TCRbeta CDR3 regions. The source is immuneACCESS, and TCRdb retained only in-frame sequences with V and J called. Part of the clones is not carried over; for the studies checked, unresolved V genes explain less than half of this, and the remainder is unexplained. The sample table shows 90,000 to 120,000 clones, and approximately 90% are seen once. 0.5% to 0.8% of the sample rests with the top ten. The trial excluded patients who had a history of autoimmune disease or were on systemic immunosuppression. Peripheral blood for TCR sequencing was drawn from every dose cohort at baseline, at cycle 4 day 1 and at cycle 7 day 1. The samples were taken from a phase I, first-in-human, multicenter, open-label dose-escalation trial of ivuxolimab. Adults with locally advanced or metastatic melanoma, renal cell carcinoma, hepatocellular carcinoma or head and neck squamous cell carcinoma were enrolled in the trial. CD4+ and CD8+ T cells were sorted separately from peripheral blood before TCR sequencing.

V is pared back by 5 bases and J by 10 bases, with 16 bases lying between the germline termini. Including the terminal cysteine and phenylalanine, the CDR3 comprises 13 residues. Only CDR3 DNA remains: 39 bases, in frame from the first base. From a lookup of the germline V gene, CDR1 and CDR2 are SGDLS and YYNGEE. These data belong to a study of OX40 agonist ivuxolimab in advanced cancers. For the wider study: Ivuxolimab was a fully human IgG2 agonistic monoclonal antibody targeting the costimulatory receptor OX40 (CD134). Intravenous ivuxolimab was administered to patients every 2 weeks at six dose levels: 0.01, 0.1, 0.3, 1.5, 3 and 10 mg/kg. Among the roughly 50 dose-escalation patients, around 19 had hepatocellular carcinoma, roughly 15 melanoma, 9 renal cell carcinoma and 9 head and neck cancer. In the dose-escalation cohort, 82.7% of patients were male, and the mean age was around 65 years with a range of 23 to 79. Prior anti-PD-1, anti-PD-L1 or anti-CTLA-4 therapy was permitted, and checkpoint inhibitors had been received by less than 45% of dose-escalation patients. Partial responses occurred in three dose-escalation patients: two with cutaneous melanoma and one with hepatocellular carcinoma. Peripheral TCRbeta sequencing was intended to test whether TCR sequence diversity was altered and clonal T-cell expansion was caused by ivuxolimab. The paper covers the monotherapy dose-escalation part of the phase I ivuxolimab trial, which included N ≈ 50 patients.

What the authors observed across the whole study: The antigen specificity of the peripheral T cells that underwent clonal expansion was not determined. In the 0.1-3.0 mg/kg groups, partial responders were among the patients with the lowest normalized peripheral clonal expansion, particularly in CD8+ T cells. Low levels of normalized T-cell clonal expansion were also seen in some nonresponding patients. After ivuxolimab, more expanded clones were found on average in CD8+ T cells than in CD4+ T cells. At doses of 0.1 to 3.0 mg/kg, clonal expansion of both CD4+ and CD8+ T cells in blood was seen between baseline and week 6.

The V gene is TRBV9 and the J gene is TRBJ2-1; the D gene is possibly TRBD2, with 5 bases matching. Sequenced material: CD4+ or CD8+ T cells sorted from blood, taken in a trial of the OX40 agonist ivuxolimab. The sequence was obtained from an adult with an advanced solid tumor such as melanoma, head and neck, liver or kidney cancer. The CDR3 protein is CASSIREGDEQFF. Here is the DNA: TGTGCCAGCAGTATCCGAGAGGGAGACGAGCAGTTCTTC.